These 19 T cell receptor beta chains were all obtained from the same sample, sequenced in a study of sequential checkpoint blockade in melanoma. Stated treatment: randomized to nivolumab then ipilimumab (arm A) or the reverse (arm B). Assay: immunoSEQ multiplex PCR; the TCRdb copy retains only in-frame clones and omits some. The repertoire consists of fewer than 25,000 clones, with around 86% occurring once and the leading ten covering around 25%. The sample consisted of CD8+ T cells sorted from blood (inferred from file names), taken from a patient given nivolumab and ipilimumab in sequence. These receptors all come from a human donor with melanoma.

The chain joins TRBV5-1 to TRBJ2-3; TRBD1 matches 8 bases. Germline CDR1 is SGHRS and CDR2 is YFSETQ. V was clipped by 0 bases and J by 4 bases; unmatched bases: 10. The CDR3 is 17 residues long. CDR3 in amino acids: CASSLDPPGGLADTQYF. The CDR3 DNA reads TGCGCCAGCAGCTTGGACCCCCCAGGGGGCTTGGCAGATACGCAGTATTTT.

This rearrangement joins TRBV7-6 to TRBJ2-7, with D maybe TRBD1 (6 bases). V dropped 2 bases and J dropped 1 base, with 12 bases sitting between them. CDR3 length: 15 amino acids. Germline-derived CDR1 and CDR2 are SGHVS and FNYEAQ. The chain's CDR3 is CASSLRGMGSYEQYF. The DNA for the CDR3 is TGTGCCAGCAGCTTAAGGGGGATGGGGTCCTACGAGCAGTACTTC.

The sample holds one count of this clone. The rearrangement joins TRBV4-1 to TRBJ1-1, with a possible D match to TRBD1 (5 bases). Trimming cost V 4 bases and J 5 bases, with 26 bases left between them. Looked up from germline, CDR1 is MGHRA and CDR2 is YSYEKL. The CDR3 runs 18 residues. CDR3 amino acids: CASSRGTVGAGGRTEAFF. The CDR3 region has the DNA TGCGCCAGCAGCCGCGGGACCGTCGGAGCGGGGGGTCGTACTGAAGCTTTCTTT.

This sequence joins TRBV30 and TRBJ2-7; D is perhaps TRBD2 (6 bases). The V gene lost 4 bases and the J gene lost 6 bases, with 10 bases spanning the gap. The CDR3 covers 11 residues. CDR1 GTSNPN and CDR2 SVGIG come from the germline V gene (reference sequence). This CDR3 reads CAWNRGGEQYF. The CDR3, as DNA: TGTGCCTGGAATCGGGGAGGCGAGCAGTACTTC.

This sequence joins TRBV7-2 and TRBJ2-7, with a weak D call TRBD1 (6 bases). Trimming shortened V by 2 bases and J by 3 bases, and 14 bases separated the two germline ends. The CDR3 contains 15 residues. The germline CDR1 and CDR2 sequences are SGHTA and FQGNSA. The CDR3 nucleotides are TGTGCCAGCAGCTTAAAAGACCGAGGGGGCTACGAGCAGTACTTC. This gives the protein CASSLKDRGGYEQYF. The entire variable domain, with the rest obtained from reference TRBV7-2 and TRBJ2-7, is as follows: GAGVSQSPSNKVTEKGKDVELRCDPISGHTALYWYRQSLGQGLEFLIYFQGNSAPDKSGLPSDRFSAERTGGSVSTLTIQRTQQEDSAVYLCASSLKDRGGYEQYFGPGTRLTVT.

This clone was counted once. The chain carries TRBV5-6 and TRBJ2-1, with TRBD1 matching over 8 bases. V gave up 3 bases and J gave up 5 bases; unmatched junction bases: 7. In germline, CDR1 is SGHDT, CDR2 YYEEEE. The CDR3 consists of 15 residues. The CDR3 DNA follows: TGTGCCAGCAGCTCTGACAGGGGTATGCACAATGAGCAGTTCTTC. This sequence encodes CASSSDRGMHNEQFF. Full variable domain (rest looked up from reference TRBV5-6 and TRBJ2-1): DAGVTQSPTHLIKTRGQQVTLRCSPKSGHDTVSWYQQALGQGPQFIFQYYEEEERQRGNFPDRFSGHQFPNYSSELNVNALLLGDSALYLCASSSDRGMHNEQFFGPGTRLTVL.

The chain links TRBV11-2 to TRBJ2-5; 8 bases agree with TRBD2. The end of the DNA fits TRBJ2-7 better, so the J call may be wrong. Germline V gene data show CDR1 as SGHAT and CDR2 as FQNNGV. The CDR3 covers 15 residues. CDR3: CASSLESGSPYEQYF. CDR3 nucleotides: TGTGCCAGCAGCTTAGAGAGCGGGAGTCCCTACGAGCAGTACTTC.

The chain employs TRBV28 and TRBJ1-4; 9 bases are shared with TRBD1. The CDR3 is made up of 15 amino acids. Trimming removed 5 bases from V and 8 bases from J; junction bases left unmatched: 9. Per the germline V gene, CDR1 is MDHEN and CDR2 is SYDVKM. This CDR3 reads CASSPTGTGWEKLFF. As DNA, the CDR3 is TGTGCCAGCAGTCCCACCGGGACAGGGTGGGAAAAACTGTTTTTT.

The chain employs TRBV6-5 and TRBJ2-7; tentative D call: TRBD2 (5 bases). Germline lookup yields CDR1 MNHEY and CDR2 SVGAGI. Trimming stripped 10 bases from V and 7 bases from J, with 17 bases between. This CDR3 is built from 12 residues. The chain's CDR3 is CATTRHSGEQYF. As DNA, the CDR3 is TGTGCCACCACCAGGCATTCGGGAGAGCAGTACTTC.

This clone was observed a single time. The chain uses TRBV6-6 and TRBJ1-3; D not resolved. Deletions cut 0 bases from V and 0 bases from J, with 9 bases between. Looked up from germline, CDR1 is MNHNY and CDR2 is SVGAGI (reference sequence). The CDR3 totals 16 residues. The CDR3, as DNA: TGTGCCAGCAGTTACTCGATCGGGAGCTCTGGAAACACCATATATTTT. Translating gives CASSYSIGSSGNTIYF.

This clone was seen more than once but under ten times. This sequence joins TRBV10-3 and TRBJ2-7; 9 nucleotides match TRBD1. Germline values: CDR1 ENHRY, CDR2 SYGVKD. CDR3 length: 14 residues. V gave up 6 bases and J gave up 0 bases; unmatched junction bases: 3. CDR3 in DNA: TGTGCCATCAGGGAGACAGGGGGCTCCTACGAGCAGTACTTC. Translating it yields CAIRETGGSYEQYF.

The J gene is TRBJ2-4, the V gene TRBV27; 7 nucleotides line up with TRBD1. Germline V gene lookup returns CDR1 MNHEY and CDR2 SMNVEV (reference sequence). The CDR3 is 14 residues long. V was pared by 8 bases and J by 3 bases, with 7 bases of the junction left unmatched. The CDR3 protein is CASGLRDSKNIQYF. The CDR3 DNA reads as TGTGCCAGCGGTCTCCGGGACAGCAAAAACATTCAGTACTTC.

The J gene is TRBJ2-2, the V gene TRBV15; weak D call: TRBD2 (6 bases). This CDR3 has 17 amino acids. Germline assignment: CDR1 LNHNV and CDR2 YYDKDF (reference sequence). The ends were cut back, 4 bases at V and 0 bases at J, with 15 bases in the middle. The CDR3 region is CATSTTPLAANTGELFF. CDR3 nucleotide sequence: TGTGCCACCAGCACCACCCCACTAGCTGCGAACACCGGGGAGCTGTTTTTT.

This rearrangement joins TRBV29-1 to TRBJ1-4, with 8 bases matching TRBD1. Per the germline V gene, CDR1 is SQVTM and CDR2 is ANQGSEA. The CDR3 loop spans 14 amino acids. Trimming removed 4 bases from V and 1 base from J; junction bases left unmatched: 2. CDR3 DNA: TGCAGCGTTGTACAGGGGGGAACTAATGAAAAACTGTTTTTT. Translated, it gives CSVVQGGTNEKLFF.

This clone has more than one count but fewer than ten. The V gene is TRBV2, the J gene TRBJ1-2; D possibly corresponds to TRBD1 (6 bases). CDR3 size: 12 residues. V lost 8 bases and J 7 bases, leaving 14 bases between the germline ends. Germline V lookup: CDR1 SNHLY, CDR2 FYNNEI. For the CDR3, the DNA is TGTGCCAGCGCGCCGGGGGGCCGTGGCTACACCTTC. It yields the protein CASAPGGRGYTF. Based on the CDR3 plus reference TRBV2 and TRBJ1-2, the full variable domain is EPEVTQTPSHQVTQMGQEVILRCVPISNHLYFYWYRQILGQKVEFLVSFYNNEISEKSEIFDDQFSVERPDGSNFTLKIRSTKLEDSAMYFCASAPGGRGYTFGSGTRLTVV.

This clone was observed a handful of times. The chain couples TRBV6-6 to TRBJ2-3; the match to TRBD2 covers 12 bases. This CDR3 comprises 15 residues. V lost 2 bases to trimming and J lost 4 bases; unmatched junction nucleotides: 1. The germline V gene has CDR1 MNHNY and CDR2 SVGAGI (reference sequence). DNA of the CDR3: TGTGCCAGCAGTTACCCTAGCGGGGGGGCAGATACGCAGTATTTT. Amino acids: CASSYPSGGADTQYF.

This CDR3 is CASNHRDTNQPQHF. The CDR3 DNA reads as TGTGCCAGTAATCACCGGGACACCAATCAGCCCCAGCATTTT. The chain has TRBV19 and TRBJ1-5, with D possibly TRBD1 on 6 matching bases. V was trimmed by 7 bases and J by 3 bases, leaving 13 bases between them. The length of the CDR3 is 14 residues. Germline V gives CDR1 LNHDA, CDR2 SQIVND (reference sequence).

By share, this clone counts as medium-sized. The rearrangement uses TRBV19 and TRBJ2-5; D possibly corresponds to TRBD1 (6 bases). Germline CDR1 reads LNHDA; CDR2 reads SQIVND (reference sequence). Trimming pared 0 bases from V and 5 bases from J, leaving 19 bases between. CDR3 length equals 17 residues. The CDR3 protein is CASSIEWPQGEGETQYF. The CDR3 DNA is TGTGCCAGTAGTATAGAATGGCCACAGGGAGAAGGGGAGACCCAGTACTTC.

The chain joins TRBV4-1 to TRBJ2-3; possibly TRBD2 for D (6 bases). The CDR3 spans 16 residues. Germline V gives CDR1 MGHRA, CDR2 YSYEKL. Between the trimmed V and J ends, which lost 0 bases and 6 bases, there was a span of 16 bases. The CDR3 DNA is TGCGCCAGCAGCCAAGATTCCGGAGGGATTGGGGATACGCAGTATTTT. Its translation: CASSQDSGGIGDTQYF.